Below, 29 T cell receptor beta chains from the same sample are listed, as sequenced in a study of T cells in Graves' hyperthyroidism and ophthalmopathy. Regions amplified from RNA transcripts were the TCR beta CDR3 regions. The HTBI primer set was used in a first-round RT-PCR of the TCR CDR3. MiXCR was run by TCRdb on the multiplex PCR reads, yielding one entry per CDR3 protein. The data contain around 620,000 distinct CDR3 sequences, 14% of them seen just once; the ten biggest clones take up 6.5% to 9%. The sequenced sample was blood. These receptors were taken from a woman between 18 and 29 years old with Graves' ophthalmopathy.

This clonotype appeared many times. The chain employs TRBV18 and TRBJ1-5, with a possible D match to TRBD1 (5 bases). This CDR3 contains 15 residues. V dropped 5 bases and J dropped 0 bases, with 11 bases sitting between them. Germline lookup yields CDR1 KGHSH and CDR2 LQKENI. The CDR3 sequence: CASSWGEDSNQPQHF. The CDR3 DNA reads TGTGCCAGCTCATGGGGGGAGGATAGCAATCAGCCCCAGCATTTT.

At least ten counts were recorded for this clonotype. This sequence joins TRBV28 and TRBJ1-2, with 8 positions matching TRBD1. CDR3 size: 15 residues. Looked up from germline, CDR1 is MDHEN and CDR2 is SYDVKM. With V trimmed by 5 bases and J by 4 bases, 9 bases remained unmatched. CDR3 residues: CASSPGTGTSYGYTF. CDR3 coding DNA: TGTGCCAGCAGTCCAGGGACAGGAACGTCCTATGGCTACACCTTC.

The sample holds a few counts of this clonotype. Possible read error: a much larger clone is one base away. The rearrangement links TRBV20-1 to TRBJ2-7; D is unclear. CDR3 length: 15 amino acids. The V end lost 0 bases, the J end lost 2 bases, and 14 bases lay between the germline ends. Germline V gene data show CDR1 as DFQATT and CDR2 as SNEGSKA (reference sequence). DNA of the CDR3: TGCAGTGCTAGAGATATTCAGAGTTCGACCTACGAGCAGTACTTC. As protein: CSARDIQSSTYEQYF.

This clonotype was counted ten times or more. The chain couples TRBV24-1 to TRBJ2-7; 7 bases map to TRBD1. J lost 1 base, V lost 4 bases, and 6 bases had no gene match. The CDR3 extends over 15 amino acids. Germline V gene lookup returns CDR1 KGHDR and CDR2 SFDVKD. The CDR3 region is CATSDDREGSYEQYF. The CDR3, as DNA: TGTGCCACCAGTGACGACAGGGAAGGATCCTACGAGCAGTACTTC.

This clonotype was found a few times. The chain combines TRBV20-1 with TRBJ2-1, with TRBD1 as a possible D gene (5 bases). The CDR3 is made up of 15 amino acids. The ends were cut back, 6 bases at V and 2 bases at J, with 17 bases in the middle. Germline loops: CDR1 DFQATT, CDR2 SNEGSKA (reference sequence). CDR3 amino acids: CSANLQAGPYNEQFF. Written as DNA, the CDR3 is TGCAGTGCGAACCTACAGGCTGGGCCCTACAATGAGCAGTTCTTC.

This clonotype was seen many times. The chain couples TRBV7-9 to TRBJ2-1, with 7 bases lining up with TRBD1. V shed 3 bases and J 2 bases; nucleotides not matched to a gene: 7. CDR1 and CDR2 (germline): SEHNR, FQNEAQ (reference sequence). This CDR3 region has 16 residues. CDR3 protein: CASSLAKDRTYNEQFF. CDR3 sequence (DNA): TGTGCCAGCAGCTTGGCGAAGGACAGGACCTACAATGAGCAGTTCTTC.

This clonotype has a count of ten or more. The CDR3 region is CASSYHTGELFF. Written as DNA, the CDR3 is TGTGCCAGCAGCTACCACACCGGGGAGCTGTTTTTT. The chain uses TRBV27 and TRBJ2-2; D is uncertain. The CDR3 totals 12 residues. Germline CDR1 and CDR2: MNHEY and SMNVEV (reference sequence). V dropped 6 bases and J dropped 3 bases, with 5 bases sitting between them.

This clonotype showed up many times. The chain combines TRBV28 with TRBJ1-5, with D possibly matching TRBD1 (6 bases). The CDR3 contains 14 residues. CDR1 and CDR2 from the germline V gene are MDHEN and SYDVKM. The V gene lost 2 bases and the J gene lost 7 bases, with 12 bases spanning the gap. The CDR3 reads CASSLEQGEQPQHF. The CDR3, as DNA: TGTGCCAGCAGTTTAGAACAGGGCGAGCAGCCCCAGCATTTT.

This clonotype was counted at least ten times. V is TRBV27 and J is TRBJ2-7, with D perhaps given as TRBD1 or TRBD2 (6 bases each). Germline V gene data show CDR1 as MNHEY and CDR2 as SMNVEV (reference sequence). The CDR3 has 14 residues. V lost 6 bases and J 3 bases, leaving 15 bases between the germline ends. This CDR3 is CASSLKGGGYEQYF. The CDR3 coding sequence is TGTGCCAGCAGCCTCAAAGGAGGGGGCTACGAGCAGTACTTC.

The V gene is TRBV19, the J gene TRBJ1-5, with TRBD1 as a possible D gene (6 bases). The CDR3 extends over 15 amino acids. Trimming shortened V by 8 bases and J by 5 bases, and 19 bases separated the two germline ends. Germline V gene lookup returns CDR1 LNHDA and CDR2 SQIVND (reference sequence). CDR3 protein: CASRQRGVVDQPQHF. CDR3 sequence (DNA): TGTGCCAGTCGCCAAAGGGGGGTAGTCGATCAGCCCCAGCATTTT.

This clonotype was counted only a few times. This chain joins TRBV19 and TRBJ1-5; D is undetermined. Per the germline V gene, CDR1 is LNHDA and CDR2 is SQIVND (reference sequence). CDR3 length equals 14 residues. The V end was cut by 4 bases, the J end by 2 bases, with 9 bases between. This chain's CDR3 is CASSKWRGNQPQHF. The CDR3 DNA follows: TGTGCCAGTAGTAAGTGGAGGGGCAATCAGCCCCAGCATTTT.

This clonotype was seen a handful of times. Here the CDR3 DNA reads TGTGCCAGCAGATTCCGTTACGAGCAGTACTTC. Translating it yields CASRFRYEQYF. The chain couples TRBV27 to TRBJ2-7; D is uncertain. Between the trimmed V and J ends, which lost 6 bases and 4 bases, there was a span of 7 bases. CDR1 and CDR2 (germline): MNHEY, SMNVEV (reference sequence). The CDR3 sequence is 11 residues long.

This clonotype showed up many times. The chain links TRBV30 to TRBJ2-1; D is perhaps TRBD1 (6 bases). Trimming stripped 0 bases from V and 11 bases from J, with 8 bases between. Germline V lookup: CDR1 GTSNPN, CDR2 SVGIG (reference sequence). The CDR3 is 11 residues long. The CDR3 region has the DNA TGTGCCTGGAGTGTACAGGGAAAGCAGTTCTTC. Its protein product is CAWSVQGKQFF.

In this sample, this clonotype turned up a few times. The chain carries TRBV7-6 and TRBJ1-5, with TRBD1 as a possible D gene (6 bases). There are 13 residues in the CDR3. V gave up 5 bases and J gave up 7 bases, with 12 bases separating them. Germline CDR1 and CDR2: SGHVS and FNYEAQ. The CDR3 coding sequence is TGTGCCAGCAGCAGAAACAGGGAGCAGCCCCAGCATTTT. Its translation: CASSRNREQPQHF.

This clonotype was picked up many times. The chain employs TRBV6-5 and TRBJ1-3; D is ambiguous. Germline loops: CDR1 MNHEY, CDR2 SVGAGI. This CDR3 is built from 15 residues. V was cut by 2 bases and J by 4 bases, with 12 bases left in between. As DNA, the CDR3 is TGTGCCAGCAGTTACCTTCAGCAGGAAGGAAACACCATATATTTT. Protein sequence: CASSYLQQEGNTIYF.

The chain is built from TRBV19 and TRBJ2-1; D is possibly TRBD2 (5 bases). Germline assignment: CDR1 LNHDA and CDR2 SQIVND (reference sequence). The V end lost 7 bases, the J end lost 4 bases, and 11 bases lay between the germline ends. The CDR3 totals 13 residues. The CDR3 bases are TGTGCCAGTAATGGCGGGCCTTACAATGAGCAGTTCTTC. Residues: CASNGGPYNEQFF.

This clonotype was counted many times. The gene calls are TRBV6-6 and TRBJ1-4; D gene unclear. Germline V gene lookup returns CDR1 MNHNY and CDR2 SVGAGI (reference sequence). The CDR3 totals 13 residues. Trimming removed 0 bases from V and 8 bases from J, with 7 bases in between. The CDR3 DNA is TGTGCCAGCAGTTACTCCTTTGGGGAAAAACTGTTTTTT. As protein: CASSYSFGEKLFF.

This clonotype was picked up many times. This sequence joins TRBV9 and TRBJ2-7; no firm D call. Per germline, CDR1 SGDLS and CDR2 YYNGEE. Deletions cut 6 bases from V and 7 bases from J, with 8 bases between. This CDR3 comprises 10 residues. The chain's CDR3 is CASKPQEQYF. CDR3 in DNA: TGTGCCAGCAAACCCCAGGAGCAGTACTTC.

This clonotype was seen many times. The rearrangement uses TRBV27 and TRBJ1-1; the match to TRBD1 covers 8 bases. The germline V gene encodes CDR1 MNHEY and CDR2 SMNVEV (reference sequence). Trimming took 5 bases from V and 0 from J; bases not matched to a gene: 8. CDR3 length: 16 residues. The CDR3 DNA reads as TGTGCCAGCAGTCTAGCAGGGGGCCCGATGAACACTGAAGCTTTCTTT. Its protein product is CASSLAGGPMNTEAFF.

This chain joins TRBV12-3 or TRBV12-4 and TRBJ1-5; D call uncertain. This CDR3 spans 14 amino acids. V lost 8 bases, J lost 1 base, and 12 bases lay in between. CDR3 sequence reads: CASQLTRSNQPQHF. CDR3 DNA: TGTGCCAGCCAATTAACACGCAGCAATCAGCCCCAGCATTTT.

In nucleotides, the CDR3 is TGTGCCAGCAGAGTGGGGGGGGCCCGCGCACAAGAGACCCAGTACTTC. Protein: CASRVGGARAQETQYF. The V and J genes are TRBV11-1 and TRBJ2-5; D possibly corresponds to TRBD2 (7 bases). Per the germline V gene, CDR1 is SGHAT and CDR2 is FQDESV (reference sequence). V lost 6 bases, J lost 2 bases, and 19 bases lay in between. The length of the CDR3 is 16 residues.

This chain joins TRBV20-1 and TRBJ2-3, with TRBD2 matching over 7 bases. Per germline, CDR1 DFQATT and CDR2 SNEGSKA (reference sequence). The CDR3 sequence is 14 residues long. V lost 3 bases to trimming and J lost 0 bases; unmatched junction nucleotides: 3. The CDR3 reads CSASFSGSTDTQYF. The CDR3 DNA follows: TGCAGTGCTAGTTTTAGCGGGAGCACAGATACGCAGTATTTT.

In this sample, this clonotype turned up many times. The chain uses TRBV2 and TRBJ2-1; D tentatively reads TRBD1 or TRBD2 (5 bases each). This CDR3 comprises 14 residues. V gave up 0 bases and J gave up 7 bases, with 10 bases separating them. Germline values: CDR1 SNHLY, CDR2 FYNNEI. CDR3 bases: TGTGCCAGCAGTGAAGCCGGCTGGGGGAATGAGCAGTTCTTC. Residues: CASSEAGWGNEQFF.

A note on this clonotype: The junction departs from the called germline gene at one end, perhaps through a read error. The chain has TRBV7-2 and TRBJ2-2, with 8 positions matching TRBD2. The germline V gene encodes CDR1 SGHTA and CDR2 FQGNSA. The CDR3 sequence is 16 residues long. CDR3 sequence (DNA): TGTGCCGGCAGCTTATTTAGCGGGGCGAACACCGGGGAGCTGTTTTTT. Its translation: CAGSLFSGANTGELFF.

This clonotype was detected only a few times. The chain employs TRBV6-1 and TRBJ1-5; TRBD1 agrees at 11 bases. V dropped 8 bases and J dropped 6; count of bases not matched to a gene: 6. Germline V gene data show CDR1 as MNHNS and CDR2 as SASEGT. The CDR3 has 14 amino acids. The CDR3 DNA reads TGTGCCAGCCCCGGGACAGGGGGACTTCAGCCCCAGCATTTT. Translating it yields CASPGTGGLQPQHF.

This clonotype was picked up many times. The CDR3 protein is CASSRRGTYNEQFF. CDR3 in DNA: TGTGCCAGCAGTAGGCGGGGAACATACAATGAGCAGTTCTTC. This chain uses TRBV2 with TRBJ2-1; tentatively, D is TRBD2 (6 bases). V lost 5 bases to trimming and J lost 4 bases, with 12 bases between them. This CDR3 region has 14 residues. The V gene's germline CDR1 is SNHLY and CDR2 FYNNEI.

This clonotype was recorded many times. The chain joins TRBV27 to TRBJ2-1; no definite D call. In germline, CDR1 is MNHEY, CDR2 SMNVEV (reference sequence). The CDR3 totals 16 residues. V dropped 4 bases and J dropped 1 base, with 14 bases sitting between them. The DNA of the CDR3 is TGTGCCAGCAGTTCCAACCCCGAAGGGTCCTACAATGAGCAGTTCTTC. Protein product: CASSSNPEGSYNEQFF.

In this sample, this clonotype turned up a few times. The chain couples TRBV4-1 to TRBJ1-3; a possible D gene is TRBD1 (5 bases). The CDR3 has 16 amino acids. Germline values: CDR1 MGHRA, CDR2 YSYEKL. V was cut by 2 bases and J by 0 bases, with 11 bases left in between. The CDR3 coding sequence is TGCGCCAGCAGCCAACCATTACAGGTCTCTGGAAACACCATATATTTT. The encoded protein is CASSQPLQVSGNTIYF.

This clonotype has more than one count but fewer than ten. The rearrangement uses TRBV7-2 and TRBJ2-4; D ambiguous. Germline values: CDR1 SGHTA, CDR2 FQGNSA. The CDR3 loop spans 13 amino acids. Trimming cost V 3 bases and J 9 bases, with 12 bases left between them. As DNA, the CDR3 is TGTGCCAGCAGCTTGGCCAGCCCCTCCATTCAGTACTTC. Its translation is CASSLASPSIQYF.